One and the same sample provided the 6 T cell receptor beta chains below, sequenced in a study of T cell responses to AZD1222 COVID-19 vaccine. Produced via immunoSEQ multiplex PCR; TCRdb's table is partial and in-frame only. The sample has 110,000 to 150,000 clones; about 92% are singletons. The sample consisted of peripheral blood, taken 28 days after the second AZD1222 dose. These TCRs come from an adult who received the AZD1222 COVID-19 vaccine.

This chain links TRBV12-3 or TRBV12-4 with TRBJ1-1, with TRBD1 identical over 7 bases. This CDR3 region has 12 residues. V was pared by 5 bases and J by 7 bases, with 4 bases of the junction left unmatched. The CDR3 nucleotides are TGTGCCAGCAGTCGGGACAGCCTTGAAGCTTTCTTT. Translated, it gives CASSRDSLEAFF.

As DNA, the CDR3 is TGTGCCAGCAGTTACTGGCAGAACACTGAAGCTTTCTTT. Translation: CASSYWQNTEAFF. This chain connects TRBV6-5 to TRBJ1-1; no reliable D call. Per germline, CDR1 MNHEY and CDR2 SVGAGI. The CDR3 runs to 13 residues. The V and J ends lost 1 base and 1 base respectively, with 4 bases between them.

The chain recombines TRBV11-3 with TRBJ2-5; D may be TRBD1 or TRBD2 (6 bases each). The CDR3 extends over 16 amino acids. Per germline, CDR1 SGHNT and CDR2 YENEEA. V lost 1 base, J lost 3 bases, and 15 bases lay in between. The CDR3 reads CASSLGGASGEETQYF. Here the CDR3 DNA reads TGTGCCAGCAGCTTAGGGGGGGCAAGCGGTGAAGAGACCCAGTACTTC. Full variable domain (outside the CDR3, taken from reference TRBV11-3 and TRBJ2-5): EAGVVQSPRYKIIEKKQPVAFWCNPISGHNTLYWYLQNLGQGPELLIRYENEEAVDDSQLPKDRFSAERLKGVDSTLKIQPAELGDSAVYLCASSLGGASGEETQYFGPGTRLLVL.

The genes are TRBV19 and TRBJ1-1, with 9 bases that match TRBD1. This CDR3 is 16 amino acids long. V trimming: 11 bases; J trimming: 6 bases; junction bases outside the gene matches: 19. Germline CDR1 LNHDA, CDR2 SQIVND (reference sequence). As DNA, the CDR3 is TGTGCCCCCACTAAGGGGACAGGGAGTTGTGGGGCTGAAGCTTTCTTT. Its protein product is CAPTKGTGSCGAEAFF.

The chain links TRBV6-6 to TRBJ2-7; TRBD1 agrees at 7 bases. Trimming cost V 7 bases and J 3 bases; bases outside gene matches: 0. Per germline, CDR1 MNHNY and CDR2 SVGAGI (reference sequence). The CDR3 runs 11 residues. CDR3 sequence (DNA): TGTGCCAGCAACAGGGGCTACGAGCAGTACTTC. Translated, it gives CASNRGYEQYF.

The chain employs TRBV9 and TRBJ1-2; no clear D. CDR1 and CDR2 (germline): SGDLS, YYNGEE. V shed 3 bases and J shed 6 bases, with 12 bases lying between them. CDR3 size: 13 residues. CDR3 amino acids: CASSGGWGDGYTF. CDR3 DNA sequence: TGTGCCAGCAGCGGAGGTTGGGGTGATGGCTACACCTTC.